This TCR beta chain is from a study of CD8 T cells in ankylosing spondylitis. Study-level findings and limits: From matched ankylosing spondylitis synovial fluid, disease-linked clones were reportedly recovered at significantly enriched levels.

J lost 5 bases, V lost 6 bases, and 11 bases had no gene match. The germline CDR1 and CDR2 sequences are MNHNS and SASEGT. This CDR3 is 15 amino acids long. Only a few counts were recorded for this clonotype. Its antigen is not identified. TCRdb ran MiXCR on the 5' RACE reads and lists one entry per CDR3 protein. Among more than 25,000 distinct CDR3 sequences listed, more than 13% were seen once. The sample was blood. This clonotype was sampled from a male donor with ankylosing spondylitis or in good health (not recorded which). V usage is TRBV6-1 and J usage is TRBJ1-1, with TRBD1 matching over 8 bases. This CDR3 is CASSFGQGDWTEAFF. In nucleotides, the CDR3 is TGTGCCAGCAGCTTCGGACAGGGCGATTGGACTGAAGCTTTCTTT.